Sequencing of this T cell receptor (beta chain) was carried out in a study of graft-versus-host responses after intestinal transplantation. As for the study in general: As for transplant type, recipients had multivisceral, liver-intestinal, or isolated intestinal grafts. Anti-thymocyte globulin induction, then tacrolimus and steroids for roughly 3 years, went to all recipients.

This clone occurred once. Its antigen is currently unknown. Germline V gene sequence: CDR1 LGHNA, CDR2 YNFKEQ. CDR3 length: 16 amino acids. V was cut by 0 bases and J by 2 bases, with 12 bases left in between. Some clones are missing from TCRdb's copy, which holds only in-frame ones; the method was immunoSEQ multiplex PCR. The profile shows tens of thousands of clones, roughly 91% of them singletons. Whole-study results and caveats: Analysis identified GvH clones in recipient marrow, with some appearing first in ileum or blood.

Sequenced here: unstimulated CD4+ T cells sorted from spleen or lymph node cells, sampled before transplant. This clonotype was sampled from a human donor who was the organ donor for an intestinal transplant. V is TRBV4-2 and J is TRBJ2-3, with D perhaps matching TRBD1 or TRBD2 (5 bases each). The CDR3: CASSQERDPNTDTQYF. CDR3 DNA: TGTGCCAGCAGCCAAGAAAGGGACCCGAACACAGATACGCAGTATTTT.